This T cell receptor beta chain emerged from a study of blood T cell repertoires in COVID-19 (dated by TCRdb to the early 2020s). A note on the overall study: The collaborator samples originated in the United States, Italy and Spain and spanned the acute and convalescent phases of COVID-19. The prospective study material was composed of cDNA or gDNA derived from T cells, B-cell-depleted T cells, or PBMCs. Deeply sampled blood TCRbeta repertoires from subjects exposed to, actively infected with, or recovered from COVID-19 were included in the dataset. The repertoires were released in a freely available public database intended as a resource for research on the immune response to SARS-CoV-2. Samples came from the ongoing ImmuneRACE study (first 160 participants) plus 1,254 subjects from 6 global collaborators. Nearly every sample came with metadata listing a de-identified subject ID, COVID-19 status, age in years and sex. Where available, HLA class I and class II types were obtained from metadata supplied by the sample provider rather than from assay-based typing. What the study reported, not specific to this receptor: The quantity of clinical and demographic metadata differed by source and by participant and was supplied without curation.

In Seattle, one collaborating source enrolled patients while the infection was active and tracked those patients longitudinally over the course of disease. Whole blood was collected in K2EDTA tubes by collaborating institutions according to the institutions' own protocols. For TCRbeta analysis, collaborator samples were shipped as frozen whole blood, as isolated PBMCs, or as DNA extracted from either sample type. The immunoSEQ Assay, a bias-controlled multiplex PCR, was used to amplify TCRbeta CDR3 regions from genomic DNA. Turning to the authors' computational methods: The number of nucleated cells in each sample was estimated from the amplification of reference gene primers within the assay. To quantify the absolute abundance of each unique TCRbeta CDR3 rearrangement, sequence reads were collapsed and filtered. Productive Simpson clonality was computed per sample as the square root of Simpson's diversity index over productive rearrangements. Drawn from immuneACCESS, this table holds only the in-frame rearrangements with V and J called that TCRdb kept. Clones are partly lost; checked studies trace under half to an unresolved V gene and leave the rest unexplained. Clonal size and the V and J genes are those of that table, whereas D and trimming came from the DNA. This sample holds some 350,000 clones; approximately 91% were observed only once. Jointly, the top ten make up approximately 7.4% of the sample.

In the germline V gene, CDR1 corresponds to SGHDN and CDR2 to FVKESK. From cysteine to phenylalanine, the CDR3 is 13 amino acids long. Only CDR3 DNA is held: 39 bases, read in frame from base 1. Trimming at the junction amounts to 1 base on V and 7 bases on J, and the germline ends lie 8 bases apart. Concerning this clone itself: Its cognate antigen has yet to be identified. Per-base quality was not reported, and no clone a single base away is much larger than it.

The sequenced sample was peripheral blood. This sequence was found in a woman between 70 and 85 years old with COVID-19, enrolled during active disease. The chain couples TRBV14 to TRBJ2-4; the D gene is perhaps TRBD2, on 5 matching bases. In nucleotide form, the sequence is TGTGCCAGCAGCCAAGTAGCGTCGAACATTCAGTACTTC. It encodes CASSQVASNIQYF. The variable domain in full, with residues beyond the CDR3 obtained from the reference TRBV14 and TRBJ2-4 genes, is EAGVTQFPSHSVIEKGQTVTLRCDPISGHDNLYWYRRVMGKEIKFLLHFVKESKQDESGMPNNRFLAERTGGTYSTLKVQPAELEDSGVYFCASSQVASNIQYFGAGTRLSVL.